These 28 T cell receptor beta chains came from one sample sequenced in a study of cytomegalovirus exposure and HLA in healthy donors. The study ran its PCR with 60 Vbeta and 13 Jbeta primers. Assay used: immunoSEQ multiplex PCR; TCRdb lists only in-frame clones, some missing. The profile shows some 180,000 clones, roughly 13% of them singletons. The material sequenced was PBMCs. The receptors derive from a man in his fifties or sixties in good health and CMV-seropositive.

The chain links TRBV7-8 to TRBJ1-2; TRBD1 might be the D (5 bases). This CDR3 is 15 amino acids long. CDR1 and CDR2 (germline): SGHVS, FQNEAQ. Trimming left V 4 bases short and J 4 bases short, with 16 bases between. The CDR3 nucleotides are TGTGCCAGCAGCTCCCGACCGACAGTGATCTATGGCTACACCTTC. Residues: CASSSRPTVIYGYTF.

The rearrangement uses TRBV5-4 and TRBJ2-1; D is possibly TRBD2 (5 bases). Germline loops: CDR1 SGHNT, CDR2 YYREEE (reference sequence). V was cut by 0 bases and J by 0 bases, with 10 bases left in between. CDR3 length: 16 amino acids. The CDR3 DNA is TGTGCCAGCAGCTTGGAGCCGGGGAGCTCCTACAATGAGCAGTTCTTC. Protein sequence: CASSLEPGSSYNEQFF.

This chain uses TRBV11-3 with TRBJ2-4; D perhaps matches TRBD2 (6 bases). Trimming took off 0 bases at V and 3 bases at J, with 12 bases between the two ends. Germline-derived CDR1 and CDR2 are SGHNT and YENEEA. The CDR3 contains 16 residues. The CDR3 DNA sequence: TGTGCCAGCAGCTTAGAGATGGCGGGGAGCAAAAACATTCAGTACTTC. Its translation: CASSLEMAGSKNIQYF.

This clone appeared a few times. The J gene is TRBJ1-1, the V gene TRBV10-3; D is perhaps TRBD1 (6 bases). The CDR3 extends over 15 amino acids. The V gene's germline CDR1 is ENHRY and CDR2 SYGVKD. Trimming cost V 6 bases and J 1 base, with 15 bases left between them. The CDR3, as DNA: TGTGCCATCAGCCCGGGGGGGGGCAGGAACACTGAAGCTTTCTTT. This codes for CAISPGGGRNTEAFF.

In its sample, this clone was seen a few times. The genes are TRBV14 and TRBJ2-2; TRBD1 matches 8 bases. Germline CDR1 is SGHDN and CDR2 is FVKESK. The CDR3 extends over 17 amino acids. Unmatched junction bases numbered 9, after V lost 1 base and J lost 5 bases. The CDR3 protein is CASSQGYQGADTGELFF. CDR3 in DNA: TGTGCCAGCAGCCAAGGGTATCAGGGGGCTGATACCGGGGAGCTGTTTTTT.

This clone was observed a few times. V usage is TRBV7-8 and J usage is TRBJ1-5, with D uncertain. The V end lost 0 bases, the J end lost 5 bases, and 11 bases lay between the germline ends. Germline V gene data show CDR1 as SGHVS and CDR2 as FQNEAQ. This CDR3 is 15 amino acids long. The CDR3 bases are TGTGCCAGCAGCTTAGCGCGGGCAGCCGATCAGCCCCAGCATTTT. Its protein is CASSLARAADQPQHF. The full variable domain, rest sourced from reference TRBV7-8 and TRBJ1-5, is GAGVSQSPRYKVAKRGQDVALRCDPISGHVSLFWYQQALGQGPEFLTYFQNEAQLDKSGLPSDRFFAERPEGSVSTLKIQRTQQEDSAVYLCASSLARAADQPQHFGDGTRLSIL.

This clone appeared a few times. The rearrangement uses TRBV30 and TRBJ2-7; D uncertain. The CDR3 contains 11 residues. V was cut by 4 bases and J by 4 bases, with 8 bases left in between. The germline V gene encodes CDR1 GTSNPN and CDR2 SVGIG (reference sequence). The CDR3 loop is CAWKQQYEQYF. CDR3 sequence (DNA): TGTGCCTGGAAACAGCAATACGAGCAGTACTTC.

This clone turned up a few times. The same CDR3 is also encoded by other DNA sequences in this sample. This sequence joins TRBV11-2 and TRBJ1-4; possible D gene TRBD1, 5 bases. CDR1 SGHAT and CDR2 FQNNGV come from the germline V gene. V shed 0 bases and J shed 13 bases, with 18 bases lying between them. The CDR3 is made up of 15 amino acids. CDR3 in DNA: TGTGCCAGCAGCTTAGAGGGCCGCCGGGGGGGAGGACTGTTTTTT. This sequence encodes CASSLEGRRGGGLFF.

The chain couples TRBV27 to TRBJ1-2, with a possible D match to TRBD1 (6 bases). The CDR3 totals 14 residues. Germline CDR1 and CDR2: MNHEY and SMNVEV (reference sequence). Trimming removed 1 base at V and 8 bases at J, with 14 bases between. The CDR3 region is CASSLYPGAEGYTF. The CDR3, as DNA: TGTGCCAGCAGTTTATACCCAGGGGCCGAGGGCTACACCTTC.

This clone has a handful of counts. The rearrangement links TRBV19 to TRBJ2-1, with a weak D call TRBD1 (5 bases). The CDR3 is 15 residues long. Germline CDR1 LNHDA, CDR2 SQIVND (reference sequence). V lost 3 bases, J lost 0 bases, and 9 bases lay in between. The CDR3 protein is CASSIAGISYNEQFF. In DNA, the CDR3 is TGTGCCAGTAGTATTGCAGGGATCTCCTACAATGAGCAGTTCTTC.

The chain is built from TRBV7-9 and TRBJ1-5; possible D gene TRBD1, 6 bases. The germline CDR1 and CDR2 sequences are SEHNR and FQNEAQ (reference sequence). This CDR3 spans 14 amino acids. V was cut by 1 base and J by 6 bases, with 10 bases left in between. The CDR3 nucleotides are TGTGCCAGCAGCTTAGGGGGGCAGGTTCAGCCCCAGCATTTT. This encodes CASSLGGQVQPQHF.

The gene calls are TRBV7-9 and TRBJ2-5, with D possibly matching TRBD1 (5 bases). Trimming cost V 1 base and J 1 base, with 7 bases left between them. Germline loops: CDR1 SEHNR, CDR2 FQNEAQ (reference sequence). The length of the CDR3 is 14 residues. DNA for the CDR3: TGTGCCAGCAGCTTAGGGCAGGGCCAAGAGACCCAGTACTTC. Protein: CASSLGQGQETQYF.

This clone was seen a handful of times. The CDR3 DNA sequence: TGTGCCAGCAGCTCCCCCAGCGGGGGGTCAGCCGGGGAGCTGTTTTTT. As protein: CASSSPSGGSAGELFF. The genes are TRBV9 and TRBJ2-2; 9 bases are shared with TRBD2. Germline trimming cut 4 bases from V and 6 bases from J; bases unmatched to any gene: 10. The CDR3 totals 16 residues. The germline V gene encodes CDR1 SGDLS and CDR2 YYNGEE.

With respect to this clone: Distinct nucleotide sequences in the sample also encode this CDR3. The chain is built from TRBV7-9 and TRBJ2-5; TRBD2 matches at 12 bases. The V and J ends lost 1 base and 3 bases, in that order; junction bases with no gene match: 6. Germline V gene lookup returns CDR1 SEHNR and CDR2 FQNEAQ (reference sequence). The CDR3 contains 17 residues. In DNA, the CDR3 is TGTGCCAGCAGCTTAGAGCTCACTAGCGGGGGGAAAGAGACCCAGTACTTC. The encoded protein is CASSLELTSGGKETQYF.

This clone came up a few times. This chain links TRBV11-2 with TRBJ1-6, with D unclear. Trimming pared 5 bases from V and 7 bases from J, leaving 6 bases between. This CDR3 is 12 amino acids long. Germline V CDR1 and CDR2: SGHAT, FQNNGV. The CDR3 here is CASSPFNSPLHF. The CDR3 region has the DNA TGTGCCAGCAGCCCCTTCAATTCACCCCTCCACTTT.

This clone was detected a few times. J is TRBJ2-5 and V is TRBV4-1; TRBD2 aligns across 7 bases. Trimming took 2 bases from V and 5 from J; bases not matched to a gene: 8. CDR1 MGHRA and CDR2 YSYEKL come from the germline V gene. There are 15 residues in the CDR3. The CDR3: CASSQSSGVGETQYF. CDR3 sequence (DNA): TGCGCCAGCAGCCAATCTAGCGGTGTTGGGGAGACCCAGTACTTC.

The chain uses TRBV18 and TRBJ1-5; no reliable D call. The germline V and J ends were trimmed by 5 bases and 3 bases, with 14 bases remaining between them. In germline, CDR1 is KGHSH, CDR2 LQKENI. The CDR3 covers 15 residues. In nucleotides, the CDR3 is TGTGCCAGCTCATCCGAGCTGGGCCCCAATCAGCCCCAGCATTTT. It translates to CASSSELGPNQPQHF.

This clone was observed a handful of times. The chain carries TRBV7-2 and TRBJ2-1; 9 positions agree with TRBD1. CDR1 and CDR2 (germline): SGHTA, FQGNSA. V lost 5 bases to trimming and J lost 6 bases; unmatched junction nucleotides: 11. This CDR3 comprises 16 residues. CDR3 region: CASSESLRDRVNEQFF. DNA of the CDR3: TGTGCCAGCAGCGAGTCCCTCCGGGACAGGGTCAATGAGCAGTTCTTC.

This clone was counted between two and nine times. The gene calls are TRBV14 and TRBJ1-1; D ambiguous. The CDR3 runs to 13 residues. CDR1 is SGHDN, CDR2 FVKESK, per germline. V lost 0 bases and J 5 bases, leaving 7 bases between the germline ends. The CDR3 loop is CASSQDLQTEAFF. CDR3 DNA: TGTGCCAGCAGCCAAGATCTGCAGACTGAAGCTTTCTTT.

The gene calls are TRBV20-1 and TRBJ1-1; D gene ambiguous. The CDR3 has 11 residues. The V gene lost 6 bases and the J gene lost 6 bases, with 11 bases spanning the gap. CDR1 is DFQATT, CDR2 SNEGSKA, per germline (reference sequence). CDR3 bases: TGCAGTGCCCGAGGGTACGCTGAAGCTTTCTTT. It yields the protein CSARGYAEAFF.

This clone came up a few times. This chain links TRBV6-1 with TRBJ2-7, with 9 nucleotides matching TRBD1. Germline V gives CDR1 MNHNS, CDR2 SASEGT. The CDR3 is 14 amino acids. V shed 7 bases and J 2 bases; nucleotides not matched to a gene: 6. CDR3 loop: CASTGQGIPYEQYV. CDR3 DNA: TGTGCCAGCACCGGACAGGGGATCCCCTACGAGCAGTACGTC.

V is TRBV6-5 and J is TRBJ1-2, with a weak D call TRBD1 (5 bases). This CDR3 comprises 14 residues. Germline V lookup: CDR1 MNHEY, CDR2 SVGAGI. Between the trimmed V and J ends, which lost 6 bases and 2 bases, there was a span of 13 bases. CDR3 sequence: CASSLDTLNYGYTF. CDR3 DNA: TGTGCCAGCAGCTTGGACACCTTGAACTATGGCTACACCTTC.

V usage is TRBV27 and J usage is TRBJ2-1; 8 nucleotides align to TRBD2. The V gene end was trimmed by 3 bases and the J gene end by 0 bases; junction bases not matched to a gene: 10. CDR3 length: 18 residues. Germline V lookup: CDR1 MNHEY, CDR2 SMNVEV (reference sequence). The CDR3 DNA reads TGTGCCAGCAGTTTTGAAGGCGGGGGGTATAGCTCCTACAATGAGCAGTTCTTC. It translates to CASSFEGGGYSSYNEQFF.

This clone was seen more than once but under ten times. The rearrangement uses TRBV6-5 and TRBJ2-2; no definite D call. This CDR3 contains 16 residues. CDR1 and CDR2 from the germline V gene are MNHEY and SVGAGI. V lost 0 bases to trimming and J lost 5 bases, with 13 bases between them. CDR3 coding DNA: TGTGCCAGCAGTTACTCGATCGTCGAGGAAACCGGGGAGCTGTTTTTT. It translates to CASSYSIVEETGELFF.

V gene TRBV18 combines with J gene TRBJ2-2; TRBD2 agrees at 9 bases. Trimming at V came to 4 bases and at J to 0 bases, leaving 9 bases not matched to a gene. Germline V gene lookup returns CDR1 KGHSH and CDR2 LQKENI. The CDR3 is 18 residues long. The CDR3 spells CASSLPQRGVSNTGELFF. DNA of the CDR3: TGTGCCAGCTCACTCCCGCAGCGGGGGGTTTCGAACACCGGGGAGCTGTTTTTT.

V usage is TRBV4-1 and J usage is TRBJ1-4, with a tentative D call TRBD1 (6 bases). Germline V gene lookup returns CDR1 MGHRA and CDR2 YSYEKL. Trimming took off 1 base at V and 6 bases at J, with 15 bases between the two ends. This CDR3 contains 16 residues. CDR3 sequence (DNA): TGCGCCAGCAGCCAAGTTTCTCAGGGGTGGGATGAAAAACTGTTTTTT. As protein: CASSQVSQGWDEKLFF.

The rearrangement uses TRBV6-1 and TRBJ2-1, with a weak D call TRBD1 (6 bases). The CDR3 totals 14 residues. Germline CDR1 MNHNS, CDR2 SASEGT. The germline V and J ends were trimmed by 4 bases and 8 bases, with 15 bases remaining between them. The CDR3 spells CASSAGTPWDEQFF. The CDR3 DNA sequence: TGTGCCAGCAGTGCAGGGACACCTTGGGATGAGCAGTTCTTC.

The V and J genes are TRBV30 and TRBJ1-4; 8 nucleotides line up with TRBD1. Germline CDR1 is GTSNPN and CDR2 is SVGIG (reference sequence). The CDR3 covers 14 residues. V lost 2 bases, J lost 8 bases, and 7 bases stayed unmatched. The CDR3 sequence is CAWSTGQADEKLFF. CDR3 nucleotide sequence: TGTGCCTGGAGTACGGGACAGGCCGACGAAAAACTGTTTTTT.